This is a list of T cell receptor beta chains from one sample in a study of neurological immune-mediated disorders. MiXCR was run by TCRdb on the 5' RACE reads, yielding one entry per CDR3 protein. The data contain 50,000 to 65,000 distinct CDR3 sequences, roughly 4.8% of them singletons. Sequenced sample: PBMCs. These receptors were taken from a woman in her fifties or sixties with multiple sclerosis. The CDR3 runs from the conserved cysteine through the conserved F or W. A D gene is named only where the DNA matches it firmly. Clone sizes are given selectively: once, few, many, or a class where the clone is expanded.

>TRBV27|.|TRBJ1-2|many
CASRTGPYGYTF
TGTGCCAGCAGAACAGGACCCTATGGCTACACCTTC
>TRBV10-3|.|TRBJ2-5|many
CAISGSQETQYF
TGTGCCATCAGTGGATCCCAAGAGACCCAGTACTTC
>TRBV5-5|.|TRBJ2-1|many
CASSGGSLYNEQFF
TGTGCCAGCAGCGGGGGAAGTCTCTACAATGAGCAGTTCTTC
>TRBV6-6|.|TRBJ2-7|.
CASSYKSQGYEQYF
TGTGCCAGCAGTTACAAGAGTCAGGGCTACGAGCAGTACTTC
>TRBV21-1|.|TRBJ1-6|.
CASSKYWTGNNSPLHF
TGTGCCAGCAGCAAATATTGGACAGGAAATAATTCACCCCTCCACTTT
>TRBV7-2|.|TRBJ2-5|many
CASSPRKGGETQYF
TGTGCCAGCAGCCCTCGTAAGGGCGGGGAGACCCAGTACTTC
>TRBV20-1|TRBD1|TRBJ1-5|many
CSAREGQFGGYSNQPQHF
TGCAGTGCTAGAGAGGGACAGTTTGGAGGGTATAGCAATCAGCCCCAGCATTTT
>TRBV2|TRBD2|TRBJ2-3|many
CASSQTSWSQYF
TGTGCCAGCAGCCAGACTAGCTGGTCGCAGTATTTT
>TRBV20-1|.|TRBJ2-3|many
CSARDLRGDTQYF
TGCAGTGCTAGAGATCTCAGGGGAGATACGCAGTATTTT
>TRBV28|TRBD1|TRBJ2-3|medium-sized
CASSSPRDRGSLAQYF
TGTGCCAGCAGTTCTCCCCGGGACAGGGGTTCCCTGGCGCAGTATTTT
>TRBV10-3|.|TRBJ2-4|many
CAISEGLRIQYF
TGTGCCATCAGTGAAGGGTTGCGCATTCAGTACTTC
>TRBV20-1|TRBD1|TRBJ1-2|many
CSARSRQGALYGYTF
TGCAGTGCTAGAAGCCGACAGGGGGCATTGTATGGCTACACCTTC
>TRBV3-1|TRBD1|TRBJ2-7|many
CASSYRQGTYEQYF
TGTGCCAGCAGCTATCGACAGGGGACCTACGAGCAGTACTTC
>TRBV11-2|TRBD2|TRBJ2-7|many
CASRERGASYEQYF
TGTGCCAGCAGAGAGCGGGGGGCTTCCTACGAGCAGTACTTC
>TRBV7-2|.|TRBJ1-4|many
CASSLSGEKLFF
TGTGCCAGCAGCTTAAGTGGGGAAAAACTGTTTTTT
>TRBV4-3|.|TRBJ1-3|many
CASSQAVGGDGNTIYF
TGCGCCAGCAGCCAAGCCGTAGGGGGTGATGGAAACACCATATATTTT
>TRBV15|.|TRBJ1-5|many
CATSQRGGFQPQHF
TGTGCCACCAGCCAACGGGGGGGCTTTCAGCCCCAGCATTTT
>TRBV5-1|.|TRBJ2-7|many
CASSSTGSSYEQYF
TGCGCCAGCAGCTCAACCGGGAGCTCCTACGAGCAGTACTTC
>TRBV4-1|.|TRBJ1-5|.
CASSPVVSSNQPQNF
TGCGCCAGCAGCCCGGTCGTTTCTAGCAATCAGCCCCAGAATTTT
>TRBV28|TRBD1|TRBJ2-2|many
CASSRQGASVNTGELFF
TGTGCCAGCAGTCGACAGGGGGCCTCTGTAAACACCGGGGAGCTGTTTTTT
>TRBV3-1|.|TRBJ2-2|many
CASSLLDFANTGELFF
TGTGCCAGCAGCCTCCTCGATTTCGCGAACACCGGGGAGCTGTTTTTT
>TRBV10-3|.|TRBJ1-2|few
CAISESEKNGYTF
TGTGCCATCAGTGAGTCTGAGAAAAATGGCTACACCTTC
>TRBV9|TRBD2|TRBJ2-3|many
CASSVRAGGPRQYF
TGTGCCAGCAGCGTAAGAGCGGGGGGGCCCAGGCAGTATTTT
>TRBV6-1|.|TRBJ1-2|many
CASSLQTGSGYGYTF
TGTGCCAGCAGTCTCCAGACAGGATCGGGCTATGGCTACACCTTC
>TRBV7-9|.|TRBJ1-2|many
CASSLDADIYGYTF
TGTGCCAGCAGCTTAGACGCCGACATCTATGGCTACACCTTC
>TRBV7-2|.|TRBJ2-1|many
CASSLVGGEAEQFF
TGTGCCAGCAGCTTAGTGGGCGGGGAGGCGGAGCAGTTCTTC
>TRBV20-1|TRBD1|TRBJ1-1|many
CSARLAGQPNTEAFF
TGCAGTGCGCGCCTCGCGGGACAGCCGAACACTGAAGCTTTCTTT
>TRBV18|TRBD1|TRBJ1-5|few
CASSHGQVGEQPQHF
TGTGCCAGCTCGCATGGACAGGTGGGGGAACAGCCCCAGCATTTT
>TRBV20-1|.|TRBJ2-6|many
CSAPTTPGIGANVLTF
TGCAGTGCACCGACGACGCCCGGGATCGGGGCCAACGTCCTGACTTTC
>TRBV27|TRBD1|TRBJ1-5|.
CASSLTGGFGSNQPQNF
TGTGCCAGCAGTCTGACAGGGGGCTTCGGTAGCAATCAGCCCCAGAATTTT
>TRBV7-2|.|TRBJ1-2|many
CASSISGLFYTF
TGTGCCAGCAGCATATCGGGCCTCTTCTACACCTTC
>TRBV6-5|TRBD2|TRBJ2-5|many
CASSLAGVPVPETQYF
TGTGCCAGCAGCCTAGCGGGGGTGCCCGTCCCGGAGACCCAGTACTTC
>TRBV12-3/TRBV12-4|.|TRBJ2-3|many
CASSLYDSGTDTQYF
TGTGCCAGCAGTTTATACGACAGCGGGACAGATACGCAGTATTTT
>TRBV12-3/TRBV12-4|TRBD1|TRBJ1-5|many
CASSERDRSQPQHF
TGTGCCAGCAGTGAACGGGACAGGAGTCAGCCCCAGCATTTT
>TRBV9|.|TRBJ1-1|many
CASRQVGGNLNTEAFF
TGTGCCAGCAGGCAGGTGGGTGGTAATTTGAACACTGAAGCTTTCTTT
>TRBV6-2/TRBV6-3|.|TRBJ1-5|few
CASSYGERQPQHF
TGTGCCAGCAGCTACGGGGAGCGTCAGCCCCAGCATTTT
>TRBV5-1|.|TRBJ2-1|many
CASSLRGATYNEQFF
TGCGCCAGCAGCTTACGGGGAGCAACCTACAATGAGCAGTTCTTC
>TRBV5-1|TRBD1|TRBJ2-3|.
CASSSTGGSTDTQYF
TGCGCCAGCAGCTCTACAGGGGGTTCGACAGATACGCAGTATTTT
>TRBV3-1|TRBD1|TRBJ1-1|few
CASSPGQAGDTEAFF
TGTGCCAGCAGCCCCGGACAGGCTGGGGACACTGAAGCTTTCTTT
>TRBV12-3/TRBV12-4|TRBD1|TRBJ1-5|many
CASTIRGSNQPQNF
TGTGCCAGCACCATCAGGGGGAGCAATCAGCCCCAGAATTTT
>TRBV4-3|.|TRBJ2-6|few
CASSQESFSGANVLTF
TGCGCCAGCAGCCAGGAATCGTTCTCTGGGGCCAACGTCCTGACTTTC
>TRBV18|TRBD1|TRBJ1-6|.
CASSPGQGIGSPLHF
TGTGCCAGCTCACCGGGACAGGGAATCGGTTCACCCCTCCACTTT
>TRBV7-9|.|TRBJ2-3|many
CASSPPGRILTASTDTQYF
TGTGCCAGCAGCCCACCGGGACGGATCCTTACAGCTAGCACAGATACGCAGTATTTT
>TRBV5-5|.|TRBJ1-6|many
CASSSTGGDSPLNF
TGTGCCAGCAGCTCGACAGGTGGGGATTCACCCCTCAACTTT
>TRBV7-8|TRBD1|TRBJ1-2|many
CASSLVPRTGDYGYTF
TGTGCCAGCAGCTTAGTCCCCCGGACAGGCGACTATGGCTACACCTTC
>TRBV20-1|.|TRBJ1-6|.
CSARDIGRSSYNSPLNF
TGCAGTGCTAGAGATATCGGACGGAGCTCCTATAATTCACCCCTCAACTTT
>TRBV4-3|TRBD1|TRBJ2-1|few
CASSQGRGHYEQFF
TGCGCCAGCAGCCAAGGTAGGGGGCATTATGAGCAGTTCTTC
>TRBV20-1|TRBD2|TRBJ2-7|many
CSARASGGVFYEQYF
TGCAGTGCTAGAGCTAGCGGGGGGGTTTTCTACGAGCAGTACTTC
>TRBV28|.|TRBJ2-7|.
CASSPEFTSKLYEQYF
TGTGCCAGCAGTCCCGAATTCACAAGCAAACTTTACGAGCAGTACTTC
>TRBV12-3/TRBV12-4|.|TRBJ1-5|many
CASSETEGFSHQPQHF
TGTGCCAGCAGCGAGACGGAGGGGTTTAGCCATCAGCCCCAGCATTTT
>TRBV14|TRBD1|TRBJ1-6|many
CASSQTGGNSPLHF
TGTGCCAGCAGTCAGACAGGGGGTAATTCACCCCTCCACTTT
>TRBV20-1|.|TRBJ2-5|many
CSAPSAGKETQYF
TGCAGTGCACCGAGTGCGGGGAAAGAGACCCAGTACTTC
>TRBV20-1|TRBD2|TRBJ2-7|many
CSASSGETSYEQYF
TGCAGTGCAAGTAGCGGGGAGACTTCCTACGAGCAGTACTTC
>TRBV28|.|TRBJ1-6|many
CASSSPTVPLHF
TGTGCCAGCAGTTCCCCAACGGTCCCCCTCCACTTT
>TRBV7-9|.|TRBJ2-3|many
CASSLAGMDTQYF
TGTGCCAGCAGCTTGGCAGGGATGGATACGCAGTATTTT
>TRBV7-8|.|TRBJ1-5|few
CASSFYGDGDQPQNF
TGTGCCAGCAGCTTCTACGGGGACGGAGATCAGCCCCAGAATTTT